A single sample is the source of the 17 T cell receptor beta chains below, sequenced in a study of radiotherapy plus CTLA-4 blockade in lung cancer. The table came from immunoSEQ multiplex PCR; TCRdb's copy has only in-frame clones and leaves some out. The data show 70,000 to 90,000 clones, 78% seen once. The material was peripheral blood, obtained from a patient treated with radiotherapy plus ipilimumab. The receptors come from a human donor with non-small cell lung cancer who had a complete response to radiotherapy plus ipilimumab.

The chain links TRBV5-1 to TRBJ1-6, with TRBD1 identical over 7 bases. The CDR3 consists of 13 residues. The germline V gene encodes CDR1 SGHRS and CDR2 YFSETQ. The trim removed 4 bases at V and 8 bases at J, leaving 3 bases unmatched. CDR3 residues: CASSLGTDSPLHF. CDR3 in DNA: TGCGCCAGCAGCCTGGGGACAGATTCACCCCTCCACTTT.

This clone was detected only a few times. CDR3 in amino acids: CASSPRTSGVQETQYF. CDR3 nucleotides: TGTGCCAGCAGCCCACGGACTAGCGGGGTCCAAGAGACCCAGTACTTC. J is TRBJ2-5 and V is TRBV5-4, with 12 bases that match TRBD2. The V segment lost 4 bases and the J segment 1 base; nucleotides outside the gene matches: 5. The CDR3 extends over 16 amino acids. The V gene's germline CDR1 is SGHNT and CDR2 YYREEE (reference sequence).

The genes are TRBV18 and TRBJ1-2; D remains unclear. Trimming left V 3 bases short and J 2 bases short, with 4 bases between. The CDR3 is made up of 12 amino acids. Germline assignment: CDR1 KGHSH and CDR2 LQKENI. The CDR3 DNA reads as TGTGCCAGCTCACCGGAGAACTATGGCTACACCTTC. Protein product: CASSPENYGYTF. The whole variable domain, remainder taken from reference TRBV18 and TRBJ1-2, is NAGVMQNPRHLVRRRGQEARLRCSPMKGHSHVYWYRQLPEEGLKFMVYLQKENIIDESGMPKERFSAEFPKEGPSILRIQQVVRGDSAAYFCASSPENYGYTFGSGTRLTVV.

This clone was recorded a few times. V gene TRBV7-9 combines with J gene TRBJ1-4; D is undetermined. Germline V gene lookup returns CDR1 SEHNR and CDR2 FQNEAQ (reference sequence). The CDR3 consists of 16 residues. The germline V and J ends were trimmed by 3 bases and 3 bases, with 14 bases remaining between them. The CDR3 DNA is TGTGCCAGCAGCTTCTTCTCGGACGACTCTAATGAAAAACTGTTTTTT. Amino acids: CASSFFSDDSNEKLFF.

This sequence joins TRBV4-3 and TRBJ1-1; unclear D gene. Germline V gene sequence: CDR1 LGHNA, CDR2 YSLEER. V gave up 2 bases and J gave up 10 bases, with 20 bases separating them. This CDR3 region has 15 residues. CDR3 loop: CASSQTGSPLSGAFF. For the CDR3, the DNA is TGCGCCAGCAGCCAAACCGGATCCCCCCTTTCCGGAGCTTTCTTT.

The chain has TRBV18 and TRBJ1-2; no reliable D call. Trimming removed 2 bases at V and 4 bases at J, with 11 bases between. The CDR3 is 14 amino acids. From germline, CDR1 is KGHSH and CDR2 LQKENI. The CDR3 loop is CASSPGDGSYGYTF. The CDR3, as DNA: TGTGCCAGCTCACCAGGTGACGGATCCTATGGCTACACCTTC.

The chain recombines TRBV7-6 with TRBJ1-1; D not resolved. The CDR3 extends over 13 amino acids. V was cut by 0 bases and J by 5 bases, with 7 bases left in between. Germline V gives CDR1 SGHVS, CDR2 FNYEAQ. As DNA, the CDR3 is TGTGCCAGCAGCTTAGCGCCACGGACTGAAGCTTTCTTT. Encoded protein: CASSLAPRTEAFF.

This chain connects TRBV29-1 to TRBJ1-1; perhaps TRBD1 as D (5 bases). CDR3 length: 13 residues. Between the trimmed V and J ends, which lost 7 bases and 1 base, there was a span of 13 bases. Germline V CDR1 and CDR2: SQVTM, ANQGSEA. CDR3 bases: TGCAGCGGGAGGGGTCAGGGGAACACTGAAGCTTTCTTT. This sequence encodes CSGRGQGNTEAFF.

This clone was counted between two and nine times. The genes are TRBV7-2 and TRBJ2-2; 8 bases map to TRBD2. From germline, CDR1 is SGHTA and CDR2 FQGNSA. The CDR3 consists of 16 residues. Trimming removed 1 base from V and 6 bases from J; junction bases left unmatched: 7. Here the CDR3 DNA reads TGTGCCAGCAGCTTAGTGGCAGCGGGAGCTTCCGGGGAGCTGTTTTTT. It encodes CASSLVAAGASGELFF.

The chain couples TRBV10-2 to TRBJ1-2, with no clear D. CDR3 length equals 14 residues. Germline CDR1 is WSHSY and CDR2 is SAAADI. With 7 bases removed from V and 8 bases from J, the gap between germline ends came to 20 bases. CDR3 nucleotide sequence: TGCGCCAGCATCCAAGGACGGGGTATAGGAGGCTACACCTTC. It translates to CASIQGRGIGGYTF.

This clone appeared a single time. CDR3 nucleotide sequence: TGTGCCAGCAATCAGGAGGGGGAAGGGGAAAAACTGTTTTTT. This encodes CASNQEGEGEKLFF. The chain uses TRBV6-1 and TRBJ1-4; possibly TRBD1 for D (6 bases). Germline CDR1 and CDR2: MNHNS and SASEGT. The CDR3 runs 14 residues. With 7 bases removed from V and 8 bases from J, the gap between germline ends came to 17 bases.

The table lists this clone with a count of one. V gene TRBV6-5 combines with J gene TRBJ1-2, with D uncertain. The germline V and J ends were trimmed by 0 bases and 2 bases, with 7 bases remaining between them. From germline, CDR1 is MNHEY and CDR2 SVGAGI. The CDR3 is made up of 14 amino acids. The CDR3 DNA reads TGTGCCAGCAGTTACTCTAGTCTAAACTATGGCTACACCTTC. Protein product: CASSYSSLNYGYTF.

The chain has TRBV28 and TRBJ2-5, with 9 bases that match TRBD1. The DNA matches TRBJ2-7 better at its end, which makes the J call doubtful. CDR1 is MDHEN, CDR2 SYDVKM, per germline. The CDR3 totals 13 residues. CDR3 sequence: CASIGQGRYEQYF. The CDR3 region has the DNA TGTGCCAGCATAGGACAGGGGCGCTACGAGCAGTACTTC.

The chain carries TRBV5-1 and TRBJ2-1; D may correspond to TRBD1 or TRBD2 (5 bases each). V was cut by 2 bases and J by 8 bases, with 11 bases left in between. Germline values: CDR1 SGHRS, CDR2 YFSETQ. The CDR3 is made up of 13 amino acids. CDR3 amino acids: CASSFGGTDEQFF. Here the CDR3 DNA reads TGCGCCAGCAGCTTTGGGGGAACAGATGAGCAGTTCTTC.

The chain combines TRBV19 with TRBJ2-5; D remains unclear. Trimming took 4 bases from V and 5 from J, leaving 11 bases between them. Germline V lookup: CDR1 LNHDA, CDR2 SQIVND (reference sequence). The CDR3 is 13 residues long. The CDR3 protein is CASSTKNVETQYF. CDR3 bases: TGTGCCAGTAGTACCAAGAATGTGGAGACCCAGTACTTC. Using reference TRBV19 and TRBJ2-5 for the parts outside the CDR3, the full variable domain is DGGITQSPKYLFRKEGQNVTLSCEQNLNHDAMYWYRQDPGQGLRLIYYSQIVNDFQKGDIAEGYSVSREKKESFPLTVTSAQKNPTAFYLCASSTKNVETQYFGPGTRLLVL.

This sequence joins TRBV28 and TRBJ2-3; D gene unclear. The germline V gene has CDR1 MDHEN and CDR2 SYDVKM. With 1 base removed from V and 2 bases from J, the gap between germline ends came to 7 bases. This CDR3 has 14 residues. This CDR3 reads CASSLFTFTDTQYF. The CDR3 region has the DNA TGTGCCAGCAGTTTATTTACTTTCACAGATACGCAGTATTTT.

The V and J genes are TRBV7-9 and TRBJ2-7; D gene ambiguous. Germline-derived CDR1 and CDR2 are SEHNR and FQNEAQ (reference sequence). The CDR3 is made up of 14 amino acids. The V gene lost 6 bases and the J gene lost 1 base, with 13 bases spanning the gap. In DNA form, the CDR3 reads TGTGCCAGCAGTCCACGTGGGGAATCCTACGAGCAGTACTTC. It specifies CASSPRGESYEQYF. Based on the CDR3 plus reference TRBV7-9 and TRBJ2-7, the full variable domain is DTGVSQNPRHKITKRGQNVTFRCDPISEHNRLYWYRQTLGQGPEFLTYFQNEAQLEKSRLLSDRFSAERPKGSFSTLEIQRTEQGDSAMYLCASSPRGESYEQYFGPGTRLTVT.